The entry that follows covers one T cell receptor (beta chain) sequence. In its sample, this clone was seen a few times. Which antigen it targets is not known. Base qualities are not recorded, but no much larger clone differs from it by a single base. These data belong to a study of cytomegalovirus exposure and HLA in healthy donors (dated by TCRdb to the late 2010s). About the study as a whole: An earlier analysis of roughly 630 of the donors reported about 250 Gb of sequence data and 100 million to 130 million unique TCR beta sequences from roughly 180 million T cells. Rather than drawing on any new phenotypic data, the later analysis identified candidate immune exposures from TCR beta sequences and the way those sequences occurred across donors. To study patterns of TCR occurrence, a later analysis re-analyzed previously published TCR beta repertoires from 600 to 750 donors and added high-resolution HLA genotyping. A separate validation cohort of roughly 130 different subjects was used in addition to the roughly 670-subject first cohort. About 5 DR-DQ haplotypes were handled as single units for association and clustering, since linkage in the cohort was strong. The study profiled the T cell repertoires of around 700 subjects by immunosequencing and related them to cytomegalovirus serostatus. A later genetic analysis used genome-wide SNP genotypes for about 60% of the roughly 700 donors, treating that subset as a discovery cohort. All discovery cohort repertoires had been generated on a single sequencing platform. On average, around 230,000 unique TCR beta nucleotide sequences were sequenced per donor among a few hundred genotyped donors of the cohort, with 15% to 20% of those sequences being non-productive. Donor age, sex, ethnicity and CMV serostatus were compiled alongside the repertoire data. HLA typing included class I and class II loci at four-digit resolution. Of the roughly 410 genotyped donors, approximately 80% were placed in the genetic ancestry cluster associated with self-reported Caucasian donors. In an earlier analysis of 587 of the donors, high-throughput TCR beta sequencing was used to judge whether each TCR beta V gene segment behaved as functional or pseudogenic. The study aimed to test whether signatures of past pathogen exposure could be identified by cataloging public T cell receptors. To predict cytomegalovirus infection status, the study combined high-throughput TCR immunosequencing, statistical association of individual TCRs with disease status, and machine learning. Roughly 300 gigabases of sequencing data and approximately 84 million unique TCR sequences were included in an early release covering 550 to 650 HLA-typed donors. The number of typed donors differed by locus: roughly 620-630 for A, B, C, DRB1 and DQB1; approximately 520 for DQA1; approximately 600 for DPA1; and roughly 470 for DPB1.

There are 14 amino acids in the CDR3, from cysteine to phenylalanine inclusive. Only the CDR3 portion is preserved as DNA: 42 bases, with reading frame beginning at the first base. CDR1 and CDR2, per the germline V gene (reference sequence), are LNHDA and SQIVND. At the junction V is shortened by 4 bases and J by 0 bases, with 9 bases in between. In total, around 600 healthy bone marrow donors made up the cohort. Cohort members were all nominally healthy when sampled, although unrecorded immune exposures were likely present. The donor tested CMV seronegative, placing the donor among the 350 or so seronegative members of the cohort. Every donor gave a peripheral blood sample, and the peripheral blood mononuclear cells from that sample were used for TCR beta sequencing. The Qiagen DNeasy Blood Extraction Kit was used to extract genomic DNA from the blood cell samples. On the study overall, not on this receptor specifically: The authors suggested that the approach could potentially be extended to other disease states and immunological phenotypes. Roughly uniform sequencing depth across donors was assumed in presence/absence analyses, although this assumption may not hold. In a later genetic analysis, fewer N-insertions in productive TCRs were reported among donors in an Asian-associated ancestry cluster than the 666-donor mean. In a later analysis, HLA-associated TCR beta chains showed more clonal expansion and lower generation probabilities than non-associated chains that were equally common. A few of the identified cytomegalovirus-associated TCR beta chains were confirmed in vitro to be specific for cytomegalovirus antigens. According to a later analysis, parvovirus B19, influenza, CMV and Epstein-Barr virus appeared linked to several top co-occurrence clusters. According to a later analysis, TCR association rates differed among HLA loci, with DRB1 alleles showing the most associated TCRs and HLA-C alleles showing the fewest. A group of highly shared sequence variants was considered likely to be a technical artifact of the sequencing pipeline. When HLA alleles, especially DR and DQ, strongly co-occurred, TCR associations were difficult to assign to individual alleles. This cohort had only TCR beta chains sequenced, and the lack of alpha or paired-chain data limited which features could be detected. Because HLA typing was unavailable for some donors at each locus, only the typed subset was used in association tests. A later analysis associated roughly 17,000 TCR beta sequences with specific HLA alleles at a false discovery rate of 0.05. In both the original and validation cohorts, the classifier was reported to diagnose cytomegalovirus status with high specificity and sensitivity. CMV serostatus was the only immune exposure information available for the cohort. An earlier analysis of some 560 of the donors showed that most TCR beta V segments appeared in productive rearrangements either about 87% or about 30% of the time, which broadly matched IMGT annotations. Correlated functional status among segregating V segments might reflect linkage disequilibrium, but an unknown experimental factor could not be ruled out. A total of roughly 160 TCR beta chains were listed by the study as associated with cytomegalovirus. A further reported finding was that TCR beta sequences accurately predicted the HLA-A and HLA-B alleles for most subjects in the first cohort. Most CMV-associated TCR beta chains appeared to be HLA-restricted in a later analysis, and the HLA associations seemed to be driven largely by CMV exposure. Most TCR sequences were observed very rarely across donors, whereas some public TCRs were present in many individuals. Some IMGT-functional V segments, including TRBV6-2 and TRBV6-3, could not be told apart with the 87-base-pair reads, so those segments were excluded. Because counts were too low, seventeen rarely observed V segments, including chromosome 9 orphons, were excluded from the earlier analysis of some 590 of the donors. An association between a missense DCLRE1C variant and V-gene and J-gene trimming of TCR beta chains was found in a later genetic analysis and replicated in an independent cohort.

Libraries were built with the immunoSEQ multiplex PCR assay. For the multiplex PCR, a mixture combining 60 forward primers for TCR Vbeta segments and 13 reverse primers for TCR Jbeta segments was used. The CDR3 region of rearranged TCR beta genes was amplified from genomic DNA by a multiplex PCR assay. The amplified TCR beta libraries were sequenced on the Illumina HiSeq System as 87-base-pair reads. The paper's data handling went like this. A later analysis counted tens of millions of unique TCR beta chains across the 650 to 700 repertoires, and about 10 million of these chains were shared by at least two donors. A nearest-neighbor algorithm error-corrected the raw reads and collapsed the reads into unique sequences, merging closely related sequences to remove PCR and sequencing errors. To assign V, D and J gene segments, CDR3 sequences were aligned to IMGT reference sequences. For a sequence to be retained, at least a six-nucleotide match to both a V gene segment and a J gene segment was required. Rearrangements were classified as productive when the CDR3 lacked stop codons and remained in frame with V and J, and all other rearrangements were classified as non-productive. Following IMGT convention, CDR3 was defined as the stretch from the second conserved V-encoded cysteine up to the conserved J-encoded phenylalanine. The earlier analysis of 587 of the donors excluded any sequence lacking an unambiguous match to a single V gene segment. An earlier analysis of several hundred of the donors called V segments functional above 56.7% productive rearrangements and segregating when the between-donor standard deviation exceeded 5%. A statistical classification framework was built to diagnose cytomegalovirus status from the catalog of TCR beta chain sequences. In a later analysis, V and J genes were assigned by comparing TCR nucleotide sequences against IMGT/GENE-DB human TR gene sequences. Using the TCRdist pipeline, a later analysis assigned CDR3 sequences along with most-parsimonious VDJ recombination scenarios. A later analysis defined each TCR beta chain by its CDR3 amino acid sequence plus V-gene family, and excluded reads lacking a unique V-gene family. In a later analysis, around 600 highly shared, low-generation-probability nucleotide sequences were removed to address suspected cross-contamination and a sequencing artifact. In a later analysis, a clonal expansion index was calculated for each public chain from normalized within-repertoire ranks of inferred template counts. Generation probabilities in a later analysis came from a VDJ recombination model fitted to out-of-frame rearrangements, and those results were checked against IGoR. Hypergeometric tests were used in a later analysis to score TCR-TCR, TCR-HLA and TCR-CMV co-occurrence, with a repertoire-size bias correction applied to the TCR pairs. A later analysis estimated false discovery rates by permuting HLA or CMV assignments 20 times. A later analysis grouped co-occurring TCRs with DBSCAN, adding TCRdist sequence similarity when clustering within HLA-allele-positive subsets. Co-occurrence clustering excluded repertoires with fewer than 30,000 or more than 120,000 public chains, plus five with anomalous nucleotide sharing. The immuneACCESS repertoire file appears here via TCRdb, limited to in-frame rearrangements. These files lack a portion of the clones; in checked studies, under half of the deficit traces to unresolved V genes, and the cause of the others is not known. V and J calls and clone size are those listed in that table; D and trimming were worked out from the DNA. The sample table shows 95,000 to 100,000 clones, and approximately 74% are seen once. The ten largest clones represent about 2.1% of the sample.

The sample taken for sequencing was PBMCs. The rearrangement joined TRBV19 to TRBJ1-2, with the identity of the D gene unclear. This clonotype was sampled from a woman aged 40-49 years in good health and CMV-seronegative. The CDR3 region: CASSSRRANYGYTF. The DNA reads as follows: TGTGCCAGTAGTAGCCGGAGAGCTAACTATGGCTACACCTTC.